This T cell receptor beta chain was captured in a study of blood T cell repertoires in COVID-19. Whole-study context: Collection of acute and convalescent COVID-19 samples took place in the United States, Italy and Spain. T cells, B-cell-depleted T cells, or PBMCs provided the cDNA or gDNA that served as material.

How the authors handled the data: From reference gene primer amplification, estimates of nucleated cell counts were derived. The data were produced by immunoSEQ multiplex PCR, yet TCRdb's version contains in-frame clones alone and is incomplete. From that table come the V and J calls and clone size; the DNA was used to work out D and trimming. The sample includes 20,000 to 30,000 clones, approximately 78% of them seen just once. Seattle's cohort entered during active infection and was followed longitudinally. The CDR3 consists of 14 residues. Trimming removed 2 bases from V and 7 bases from J; junction bases left unmatched: 3. Germline V gives CDR1 MNHEY, CDR2 SVGAGI.

The source of this sequence is a woman in her 70s with COVID-19, enrolled during active disease. V gene TRBV6-5 combines with J gene TRBJ1-4, with TRBD1 identical over 8 bases. Material for sequencing was peripheral blood. Written as DNA, the CDR3 is TGTGCCAGCAGTTACCGACAGGGGAGTGAAAAACTGTTTTTT. Its translation: CASSYRQGSEKLFF.